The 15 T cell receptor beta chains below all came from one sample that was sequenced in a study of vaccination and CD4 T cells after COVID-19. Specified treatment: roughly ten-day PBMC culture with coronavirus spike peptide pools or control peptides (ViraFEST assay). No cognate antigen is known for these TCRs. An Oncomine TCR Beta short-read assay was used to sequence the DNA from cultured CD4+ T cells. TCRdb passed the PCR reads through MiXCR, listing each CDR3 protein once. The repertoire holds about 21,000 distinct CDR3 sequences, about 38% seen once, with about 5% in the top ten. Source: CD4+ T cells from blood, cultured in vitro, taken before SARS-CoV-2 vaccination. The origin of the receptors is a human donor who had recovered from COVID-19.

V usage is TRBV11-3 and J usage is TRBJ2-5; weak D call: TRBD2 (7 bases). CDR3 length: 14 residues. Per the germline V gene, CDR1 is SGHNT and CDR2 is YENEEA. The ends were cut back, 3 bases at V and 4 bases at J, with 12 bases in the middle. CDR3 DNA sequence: TGTGCCAGCAGCTTGGGGGGAGGGGGAGAGACCCAGTACTTC. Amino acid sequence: CASSLGGGGETQYF. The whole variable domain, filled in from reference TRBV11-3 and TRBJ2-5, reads EAGVVQSPRYKIIEKKQPVAFWCNPISGHNTLYWYLQNLGQGPELLIRYENEEAVDDSQLPKDRFSAERLKGVDSTLKIQPAELGDSAVYLCASSLGGGGETQYFGPGTRLLVL.

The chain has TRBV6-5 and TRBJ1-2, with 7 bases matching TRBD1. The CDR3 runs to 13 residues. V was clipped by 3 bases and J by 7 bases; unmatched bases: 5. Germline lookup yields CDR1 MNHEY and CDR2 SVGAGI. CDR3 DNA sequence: TGTGCCAGCAGTTATTACCGACAGGGTGGCTACACCTTC. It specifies CASSYYRQGGYTF.

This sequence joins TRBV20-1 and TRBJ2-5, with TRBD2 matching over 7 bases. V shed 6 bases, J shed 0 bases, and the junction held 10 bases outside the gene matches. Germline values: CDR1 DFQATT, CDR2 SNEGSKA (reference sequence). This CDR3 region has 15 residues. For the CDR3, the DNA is TGCAGTGCCCCCTGGGGGGGGGGGAACCAAGAGACCCAGTACTTC. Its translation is CSAPWGGGNQETQYF.

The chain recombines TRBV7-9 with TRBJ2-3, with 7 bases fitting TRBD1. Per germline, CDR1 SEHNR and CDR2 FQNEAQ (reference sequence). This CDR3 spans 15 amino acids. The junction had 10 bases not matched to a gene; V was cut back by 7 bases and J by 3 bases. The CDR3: CASTPRGQPTDTQYF. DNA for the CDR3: TGTGCCAGCACACCACGGGGACAGCCGACAGATACGCAGTATTTT.

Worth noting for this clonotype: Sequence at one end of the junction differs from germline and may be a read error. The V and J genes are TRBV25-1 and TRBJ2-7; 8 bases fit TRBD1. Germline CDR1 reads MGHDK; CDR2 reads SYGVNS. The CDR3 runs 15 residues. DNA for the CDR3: TGTGCCAGCAGAGAATATGGCAGGGGGCTCTACGAGCAGTACTTC. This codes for CASREYGRGLYEQYF.

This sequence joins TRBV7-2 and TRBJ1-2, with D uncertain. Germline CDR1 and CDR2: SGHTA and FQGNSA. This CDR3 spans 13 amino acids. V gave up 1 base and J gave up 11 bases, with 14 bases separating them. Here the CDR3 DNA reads TGTGCCAGCAGCTTAGAGCGAACCGGAGGATACACCTTC. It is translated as CASSLERTGGYTF. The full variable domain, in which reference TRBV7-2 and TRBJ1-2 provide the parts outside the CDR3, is GAGVSQSPSNKVTEKGKDVELRCDPISGHTALYWYRQSLGQGLEFLIYFQGNSAPDKSGLPSDRFSAERTGGSVSTLTIQRTQQEDSAVYLCASSLERTGGYTFGSGTRLTVV.

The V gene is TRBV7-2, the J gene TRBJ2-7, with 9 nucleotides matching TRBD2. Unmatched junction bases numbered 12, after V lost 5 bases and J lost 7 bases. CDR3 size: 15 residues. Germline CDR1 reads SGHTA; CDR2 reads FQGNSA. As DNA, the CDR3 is TGTGCCAGCAGCCCAGTTGACGCGGGAGGGGGGGAGCAGTACTTC. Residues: CASSPVDAGGGEQYF. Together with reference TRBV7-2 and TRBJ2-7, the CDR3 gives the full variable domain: GAGVSQSPSNKVTEKGKDVELRCDPISGHTALYWYRQSLGQGLEFLIYFQGNSAPDKSGLPSDRFSAERTGGSVSTLTIQRTQQEDSAVYLCASSPVDAGGGEQYFGPGTRLTVT.

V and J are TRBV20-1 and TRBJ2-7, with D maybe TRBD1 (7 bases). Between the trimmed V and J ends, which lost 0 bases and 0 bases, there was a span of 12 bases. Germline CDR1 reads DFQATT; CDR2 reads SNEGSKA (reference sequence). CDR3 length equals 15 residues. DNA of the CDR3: TGCAGTGCTAGAGAGCGGCAGGGGGGCTCCTACGAGCAGTACTTC. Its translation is CSARERQGGSYEQYF.

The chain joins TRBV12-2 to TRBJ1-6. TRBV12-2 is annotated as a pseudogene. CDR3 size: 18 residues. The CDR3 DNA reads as TGTGCAAGTCGCTTAGCGCTGAGGTATGACTCCTATAATTCACCCCTCCACTTT. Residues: CASRLALRYDSYNSPLHF.

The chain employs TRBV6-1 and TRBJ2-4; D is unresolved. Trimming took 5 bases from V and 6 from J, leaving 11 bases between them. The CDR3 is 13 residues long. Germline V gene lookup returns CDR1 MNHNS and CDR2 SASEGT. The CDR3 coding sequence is TGTGCCAGCAGTCCTTCGGACCCAAACATTCAGTACTTC. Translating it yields CASSPSDPNIQYF.

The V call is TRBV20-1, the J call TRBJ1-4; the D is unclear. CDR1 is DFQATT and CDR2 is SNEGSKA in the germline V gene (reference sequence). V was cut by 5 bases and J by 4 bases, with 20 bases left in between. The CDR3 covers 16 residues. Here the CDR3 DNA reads TGCAGTGCTCCACTAACCCGAGGGCTGTATAATGAAAAACTGTTTTTT. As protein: CSAPLTRGLYNEKLFF.

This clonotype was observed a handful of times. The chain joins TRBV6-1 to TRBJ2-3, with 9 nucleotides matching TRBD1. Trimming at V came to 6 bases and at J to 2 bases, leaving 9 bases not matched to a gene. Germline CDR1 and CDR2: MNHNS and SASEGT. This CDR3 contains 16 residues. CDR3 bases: TGTGCCAGCAGCAACCTGGACAGGGGAGACACAGATACGCAGTATTTT. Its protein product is CASSNLDRGDTDTQYF.

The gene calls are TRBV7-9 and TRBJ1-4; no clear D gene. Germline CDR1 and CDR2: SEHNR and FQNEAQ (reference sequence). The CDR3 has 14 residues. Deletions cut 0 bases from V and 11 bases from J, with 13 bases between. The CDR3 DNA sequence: TGTGCCAGCAGCTTAGCCCTGGGCGGGCAGAAACTGTTTTTT. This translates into CASSLALGGQKLFF. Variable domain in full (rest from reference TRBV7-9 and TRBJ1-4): DTGVSQNPRHKITKRGQNVTFRCDPISEHNRLYWYRQTLGQGPEFLTYFQNEAQLEKSRLLSDRFSAERPKGSFSTLEIQRTEQGDSAMYLCASSLALGGQKLFFGSGTQLSVL.

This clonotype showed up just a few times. CDR3 protein: CASSPGQVNTEAFF. The DNA of the CDR3 is TGTGCCAGCAGCCCCGGTCAGGTGAACACTGAAGCTTTCTTT. The V gene is TRBV7-9, the J gene TRBJ1-1; D gene unclear. The CDR3 runs 14 residues. Trimming pared 5 bases from V and 0 bases from J, leaving 10 bases between. Looked up from germline, CDR1 is SEHNR and CDR2 is FQNEAQ (reference sequence). Looking up the rest from reference TRBV7-9 and TRBJ1-1 gives the full variable domain: DTGVSQNPRHKITKRGQNVTFRCDPISEHNRLYWYRQTLGQGPEFLTYFQNEAQLEKSRLLSDRFSAERPKGSFSTLEIQRTEQGDSAMYLCASSPGQVNTEAFFGQGTRLTVV.

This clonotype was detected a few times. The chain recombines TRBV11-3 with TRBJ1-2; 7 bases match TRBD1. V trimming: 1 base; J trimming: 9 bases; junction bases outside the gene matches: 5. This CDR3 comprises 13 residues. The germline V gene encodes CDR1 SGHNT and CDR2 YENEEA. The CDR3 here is CASSLADRDRYTF. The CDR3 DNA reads TGTGCCAGCAGCTTAGCCGACAGGGACCGCTACACCTTC. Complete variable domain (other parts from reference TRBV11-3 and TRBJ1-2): EAGVVQSPRYKIIEKKQPVAFWCNPISGHNTLYWYLQNLGQGPELLIRYENEEAVDDSQLPKDRFSAERLKGVDSTLKIQPAELGDSAVYLCASSLADRDRYTFGSGTRLTVV.